This section outlines one TCR beta chain sequence together with its context. Its antigen is not identified. The entry originates in a study of T-cell memory formation after mild COVID-19. Germline CDR1 DFQATT, CDR2 SNEGSKA (reference sequence). Trimming took 5 bases from V and 1 from J, leaving 15 bases between them. The CDR3 covers 15 residues. TCRdb re-analysed the 5' RACE reads in MiXCR, keeping a single row per CDR3 protein. The sample lists approximately 300,000 distinct CDR3 sequences, 15% to 20% seen once, with approximately 20% in the top ten. Broader study findings: The study found balanced CD4/CD8 in clones contracting day 15 to 85 and a CD4+ lean in later expanders.

The V gene is TRBV20-1, the J gene TRBJ2-1, with TRBD1 as a possible D gene (7 bases). The sample taken for sequencing was PBMCs or a T cell subset sorted from them (not recorded which). The clonotype comes from a man aged 18 to 30 who had mild COVID-19 (a few samples of this study predate the infection). Cell type and time point are not known. The chain's CDR3 is CSADLRGTSYNEQFF. In nucleotides, the CDR3 is TGCAGTGCTGACCTCAGGGGGACTTCCTACAATGAGCAGTTCTTC.